Presented here are 29 T cell receptor beta chains from one specimen sequenced in a study of blood T cell repertoires in COVID-19. Here immunoSEQ multiplex PCR was the method, and the copy in TCRdb shows in-frame clones only, minus some. The sample lists hundreds of thousands of clones, 70% to 85% occurring once. Sequencing used peripheral blood. The receptors were sampled from a woman aged 80 or over with acute or convalescent COVID-19.

The chain couples TRBV4-3 to TRBJ2-6; TRBD1 aligns across 11 bases. Germline lookup yields CDR1 LGHNA and CDR2 YSLEER. The CDR3 runs to 18 residues. J was trimmed by 3 bases and V by 1 base; bases with no gene match: 5. CDR3 in DNA: TGCGCCAGCAGCCAAGGAGGGACAGGGGGTTATGGGGCCAACGTCCTGACTTTC. Translation gives CASSQGGTGGYGANVLTF.

The rearrangement joins TRBV7-2 to TRBJ2-7, with 11 bases identical to TRBD2. The germline V gene has CDR1 SGHTA and CDR2 FQGNSA. This CDR3 comprises 16 residues. With V trimmed by 1 base and J by 4 bases, 6 bases remained unmatched. The CDR3 spells CASSLGGSGRGYEQYF. The DNA for the CDR3 is TGTGCCAGCAGCTTAGGAGGTAGCGGGAGGGGATACGAGCAGTACTTC.

The chain has TRBV6-2 or TRBV6-3 and TRBJ2-2, with unresolved D. CDR3 size: 15 residues. Germline CDR1 is MNHEY and CDR2 is SVGEGT. Trimming left V 5 bases short and J 2 bases short, with 12 bases between. The CDR3 sequence is CASSNLQVNTGELFF. The CDR3 DNA reads TGTGCCAGCAGTAACCTCCAGGTTAACACCGGGGAGCTGTTTTTT.

The chain links TRBV27 to TRBJ1-6; 8 bases are a match to TRBD1. The V segment lost 7 bases and the J segment 12 bases; nucleotides outside the gene matches: 14. This CDR3 comprises 15 residues. Germline-derived CDR1 and CDR2 are MNHEY and SMNVEV (reference sequence). This CDR3 reads CASKTGTGVSLPLHF. CDR3 nucleotide sequence: TGTGCCAGCAAGACCGGGACAGGTGTGTCCCTACCCCTCCACTTT.

V is TRBV11-2 and J is TRBJ2-3; D ambiguous. CDR1 is SGHAT and CDR2 is FQNNGV in the germline V gene. The V end lost 1 base, the J end lost 1 base, and 9 bases lay between the germline ends. This CDR3 comprises 15 residues. CDR3 protein: CASSLVTTRTDTQYF. The CDR3 bases are TGTGCCAGCAGCTTAGTAACTACCCGCACAGATACGCAGTATTTT.

This clone was counted many times. The chain carries TRBV10-1 and TRBJ1-1; D is ambiguous. The V end lost 8 bases, the J end lost 6 bases, and 13 bases lay between the germline ends. The CDR3 is 12 residues long. The germline gives CDR1 WNHNN, CDR2 SYGVQD (reference sequence). The DNA for the CDR3 is TGCGCCAGCGACGGAGGGAGGCCTGAAGCTTTCTTT. It specifies CASDGGRPEAFF.

This chain links TRBV29-1 with TRBJ1-2; no clear D. The germline CDR1 and CDR2 sequences are SQVTM and ANQGSEA. This CDR3 spans 12 amino acids. V was cut by 2 bases and J by 7 bases, with 11 bases left in between. The CDR3 coding sequence is TGCAGCGTTGAAAGCTCAGGTTCTGGCTACACCTTC. Amino acids: CSVESSGSGYTF.

This chain connects TRBV5-1 to TRBJ2-1, with 9 nucleotides matching TRBD2. The germline V gene encodes CDR1 SGHRS and CDR2 YFSETQ. The V gene end was trimmed by 2 bases and the J gene end by 7 bases; junction bases not matched to a gene: 7. This CDR3 has 15 residues. The CDR3: CASSLLAGAGNEQFF. DNA for the CDR3: TGCGCCAGCAGCTTATTAGCGGGGGCCGGGAATGAGCAGTTCTTC.

V usage is TRBV29-1 and J usage is TRBJ1-5; perhaps TRBD1 as D (5 bases). There are 13 residues in the CDR3. CDR1 and CDR2 (germline): SQVTM, ANQGSEA. With 4 bases removed from V and 2 bases from J, the gap between germline ends came to 9 bases. The CDR3, as DNA: TGCAGCGTTGGGGCGGGGGGCAATCAGCCCCAGCATTTT. This sequence encodes CSVGAGGNQPQHF. Variable domain in full (rest from reference TRBV29-1 and TRBJ1-5): SAVISQKPSRDICQRGTSLTIQCQVDSQVTMMFWYRQQPGQSLTLIATANQGSEATYESGFVIDKFPISRPNLTFSTLTVSNMSPEDSSIYLCSVGAGGNQPQHFGDGTRLSIL.

V is TRBV2 and J is TRBJ2-1, with 10 bases identical to TRBD2. Germline assignment: CDR1 SNHLY and CDR2 FYNNEI. This CDR3 region has 15 residues. Losses at the gene ends were 2 bases for V and 10 bases for J; bases not matched to a gene: 8. CDR3 DNA: TGTGCCAGCAGTGAATGGCTAGCGGGAGCAGGCGAGCAGTTCTTC. This codes for CASSEWLAGAGEQFF.

In this sample, this clone turned up once. The rearrangement joins TRBV6-2 or TRBV6-3 to TRBJ2-5; 8 bases fit TRBD1. V lost 5 bases, J lost 0 bases, and 5 bases stayed unmatched. The CDR3 is 15 residues long. Per the germline V gene, CDR1 is MNHEY and CDR2 is SVGEGT. CDR3 bases: TGTGCCAGCAGTAAAAGACAGGGGTACCAAGAGACCCAGTACTTC. Translation: CASSKRQGYQETQYF.

CDR3 sequence: CASNEQGLYYEQYF. In DNA form, the CDR3 reads TGTGCCAGCAATGAACAGGGGCTGTACTACGAGCAGTACTTC. The chain carries TRBV28 and TRBJ2-7; TRBD1 aligns across 7 bases. Looked up from germline, CDR1 is MDHEN and CDR2 is SYDVKM. Losses at the gene ends were 7 bases for V and 3 bases for J; bases not matched to a gene: 9. The CDR3 loop spans 14 amino acids.

The chain joins TRBV28 to TRBJ2-7; 7 bases are shared with TRBD2. Trimming removed 1 base from V and 4 bases from J; junction bases left unmatched: 4. Germline CDR1 is MDHEN and CDR2 is SYDVKM. There are 14 residues in the CDR3. The DNA for the CDR3 is TGTGCCAGCAGTTTATATTCGGGGGGTTACGAGCAGTACTTC. This translates into CASSLYSGGYEQYF.

This chain connects TRBV20-1 to TRBJ1-5; no clear D. CDR1 is DFQATT, CDR2 SNEGSKA, per germline (reference sequence). The CDR3 runs to 15 residues. Between the trimmed V and J ends, which lost 3 bases and 7 bases, there was a span of 19 bases. Here the CDR3 DNA reads TGCAGTGCTAGTAGGGAGCTCCAAAAGGGCCAGCCCCAGCATTTT. It translates to CSASRELQKGQPQHF.

The chain couples TRBV28 to TRBJ1-5; D gene uncertain. Trimming took 4 bases from V and 6 from J, leaving 10 bases between them. Per germline, CDR1 MDHEN and CDR2 SYDVKM. The CDR3 has 13 residues. CDR3 residues: CASSSPGFQPQHF. CDR3 sequence (DNA): TGTGCCAGCAGTTCCCCAGGCTTTCAGCCCCAGCATTTT.

This clone was counted once. The V and J genes are TRBV7-3 and TRBJ1-1; D uncertain. This CDR3 is built from 14 residues. Germline lookup yields CDR1 SGHTA and CDR2 FQGTGA. Trimming took off 0 bases at V and 1 base at J, with 6 bases between the two ends. In DNA form, the CDR3 reads TGTGCCAGCAGCTTAACGAGCTCGAACACTGAAGCTTTCTTT. Its protein product is CASSLTSSNTEAFF.

In its sample, this clone was seen a few times. J is TRBJ1-2 and V is TRBV5-4; 9 bases are a match to TRBD1. CDR1 is SGHNT, CDR2 YYREEE, per germline (reference sequence). V lost 5 bases to trimming and J lost 4 bases; unmatched junction nucleotides: 12. This CDR3 has 16 amino acids. CDR3 nucleotide sequence: TGTGCCAGCAGGAAAACAGGGGGCCCTTTATTCTATGGCTACACCTTC. Amino acid sequence: CASRKTGGPLFYGYTF. Drawing the rest from reference TRBV5-4 and TRBJ1-2, the complete variable domain is ETGVTQSPTHLIKTRGQQVTLRCSSQSGHNTVSWYQQALGQGPQFIFQYYREEENGRGNFPPRFSGLQFPNYSSELNVNALELDDSALYLCASRKTGGPLFYGYTFGSGTRLTVV.

The chain recombines TRBV18 with TRBJ2-1, with 10 bases lining up with TRBD1. The germline V gene has CDR1 KGHSH and CDR2 LQKENI. The J segment lost 0 bases and the V segment lost 3 bases, leaving 14 bases of the junction unmatched. CDR3 length: 20 amino acids. CDR3: CASSPQEGQGIGGSYNEQFF. Written as DNA, the CDR3 is TGTGCCAGCTCACCGCAGGAGGGACAGGGGATTGGGGGCTCCTACAATGAGCAGTTCTTC.

CDR3 region: CAWMPTGLGAYEKLFF. CDR3 coding DNA: TGTGCCTGGATGCCGACCGGTTTGGGGGCCTACGAAAAACTGTTTTTT. The rearrangement uses TRBV30 and TRBJ1-4, with a possible D match to TRBD1 (6 bases). The CDR3 is 16 residues long. Per the germline V gene, CDR1 is GTSNPN and CDR2 is SVGIG (reference sequence). V was shortened by 4 bases and J by 8 bases, with 23 bases between the two germline ends.

This chain uses TRBV7-8 with TRBJ1-1, with a possible D match to TRBD1 (5 bases). V was trimmed by 5 bases and J by 4 bases, leaving 11 bases between them. Germline lookup yields CDR1 SGHVS and CDR2 FQNEAQ. CDR3 size: 13 residues. CDR3 residues: CASSAGIGTEAFF. In DNA, the CDR3 is TGTGCCAGCAGCGCAGGGATAGGCACTGAAGCTTTCTTT.

The V and J genes are TRBV5-8 and TRBJ2-2; 7 positions agree with TRBD1. The germline V gene has CDR1 SGHTS and CDR2 YDEGEE. Trimming removed 4 bases from V and 4 bases from J; junction bases left unmatched: 10. The CDR3 sequence is 16 residues long. This CDR3 is CASSLKTGIGTGELFF. The DNA of the CDR3 is TGTGCCAGCAGCCTTAAGACAGGGATTGGCACCGGGGAGCTGTTTTTT.

The J gene is TRBJ2-3, the V gene TRBV27; no definite D call. The CDR3 length is 14 residues. V shed 2 bases and J shed 2 bases, with 8 bases lying between them. CDR1 is MNHEY, CDR2 SMNVEV, per germline (reference sequence). The CDR3 reads CASSLEYPTDTQYF. The CDR3 DNA is TGTGCCAGCAGTTTAGAGTATCCCACAGATACGCAGTATTTT.

The chain employs TRBV19 and TRBJ2-6; possibly TRBD1 for D (6 bases). V lost 4 bases, J lost 0 bases, and 10 bases lay in between. From germline, CDR1 is LNHDA and CDR2 SQIVND (reference sequence). This CDR3 contains 16 residues. DNA of the CDR3: TGTGCCAGTAGTAGGACGACAGGCTCTGGGGCCAACGTCCTGACTTTC. Protein product: CASSRTTGSGANVLTF.

The V call is TRBV6-1, the J call TRBJ2-2; a possible D gene is TRBD1 (6 bases). The CDR3 loop spans 16 amino acids. Trimming pared 2 bases from V and 1 base from J, leaving 11 bases between. Germline CDR1 is MNHNS and CDR2 is SASEGT. The CDR3 coding sequence is TGTGCCAGCAGTGAACTTGGACAGAGGAACACCGGGGAGCTGTTTTTT. It specifies CASSELGQRNTGELFF.

In this sample, this clone turned up a few times. V and J are TRBV6-2 or TRBV6-3 and TRBJ1-2; D is unresolved. Trimming cost V 5 bases and J 8 bases, with 21 bases left between them. Looked up from germline, CDR1 is MNHEY and CDR2 is SVGEGT. This CDR3 is built from 15 residues. CDR3 loop: CASSQSPGLAGGYTF. The CDR3 DNA reads TGTGCCAGCAGTCAATCACCAGGCCTTGCGGGGGGCTACACCTTC.

The J gene is TRBJ2-1, the V gene TRBV28; D is unclear. CDR1 is MDHEN, CDR2 SYDVKM, per germline. With 2 bases removed from V and 10 bases from J, the gap between germline ends came to 12 bases. The length of the CDR3 is 13 residues. CDR3 sequence (DNA): TGTGCCAGCAGTTTAACCTTACTTGTAGAGCAGTTCTTC. It yields the protein CASSLTLLVEQFF.

This chain links TRBV24-1 with TRBJ2-1, with D tentatively TRBD2 (6 bases). Trimming took off 4 bases at V and 1 base at J, with 10 bases between the two ends. The CDR3 has 15 residues. The germline V gene has CDR1 KGHDR and CDR2 SFDVKD. The CDR3 protein is CATSEPGGSYNEQFF. In DNA, the CDR3 is TGTGCCACCAGTGAGCCAGGAGGGTCCTACAATGAGCAGTTCTTC.

As concerns this clone: The identical CDR3 is also encoded by other nucleotide sequences in the sample. The chain uses TRBV6-1 and TRBJ1-5, with a tentative D call TRBD1 (5 bases). From germline, CDR1 is MNHNS and CDR2 SASEGT. CDR3 length: 16 amino acids. V lost 6 bases and J lost 0, with 15 bases in between. CDR3 residues: CASSERRGLSNQPQHF. CDR3 nucleotide sequence: TGTGCCAGCAGCGAAAGAAGGGGCCTTAGCAATCAGCCCCAGCATTTT.

The J gene is TRBJ2-5, the V gene TRBV19; the match to TRBD1 covers 8 bases. Trimming removed 9 bases from V and 2 bases from J; junction bases left unmatched: 2. This CDR3 contains 12 residues. The germline CDR1 and CDR2 sequences are LNHDA and SQIVND (reference sequence). In nucleotides, the CDR3 is TGTGCCAGACGGACAGGGCAAGAGACCCAGTACTTC. Residues: CARRTGQETQYF.